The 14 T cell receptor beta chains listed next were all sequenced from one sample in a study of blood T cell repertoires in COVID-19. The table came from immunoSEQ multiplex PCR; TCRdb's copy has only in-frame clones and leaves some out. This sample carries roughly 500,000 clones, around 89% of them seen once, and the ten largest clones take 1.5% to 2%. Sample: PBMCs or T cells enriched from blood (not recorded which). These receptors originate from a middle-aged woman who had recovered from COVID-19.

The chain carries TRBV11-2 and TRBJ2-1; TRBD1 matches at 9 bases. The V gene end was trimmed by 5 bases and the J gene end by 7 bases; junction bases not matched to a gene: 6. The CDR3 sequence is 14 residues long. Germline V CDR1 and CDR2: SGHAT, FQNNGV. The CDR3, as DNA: TGTGCCAGCAGCCGCCGGGACAGGGTGAATGAGCAGTTCTTC. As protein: CASSRRDRVNEQFF.

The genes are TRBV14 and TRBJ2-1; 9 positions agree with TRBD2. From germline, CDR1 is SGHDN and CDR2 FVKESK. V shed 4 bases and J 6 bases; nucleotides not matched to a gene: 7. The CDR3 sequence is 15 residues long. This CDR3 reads CASSPWASGVNEQFF. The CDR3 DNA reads TGTGCCAGCAGCCCGTGGGCTAGCGGGGTCAATGAGCAGTTCTTC.

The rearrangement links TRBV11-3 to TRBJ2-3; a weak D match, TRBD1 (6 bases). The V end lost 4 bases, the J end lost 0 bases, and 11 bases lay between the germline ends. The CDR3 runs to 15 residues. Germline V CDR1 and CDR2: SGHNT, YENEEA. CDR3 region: CASSSGQTSTDTQYF. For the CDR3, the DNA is TGTGCCAGCAGCTCTGGACAGACGAGCACAGATACGCAGTATTTT.

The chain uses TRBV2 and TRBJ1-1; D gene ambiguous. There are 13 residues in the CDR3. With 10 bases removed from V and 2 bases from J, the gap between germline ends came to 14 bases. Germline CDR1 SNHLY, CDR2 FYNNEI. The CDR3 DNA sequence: TGTGCCATCGGGAGGGCGGCCAACACTGAAGCTTTCTTT. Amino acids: CAIGRAANTEAFF.

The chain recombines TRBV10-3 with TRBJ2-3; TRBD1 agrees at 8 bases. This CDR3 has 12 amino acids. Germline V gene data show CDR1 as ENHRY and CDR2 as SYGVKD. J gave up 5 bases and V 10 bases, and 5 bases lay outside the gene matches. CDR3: CATGQGQDTQYF. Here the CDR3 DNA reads TGTGCCACCGGACAGGGACAAGATACGCAGTATTTT.

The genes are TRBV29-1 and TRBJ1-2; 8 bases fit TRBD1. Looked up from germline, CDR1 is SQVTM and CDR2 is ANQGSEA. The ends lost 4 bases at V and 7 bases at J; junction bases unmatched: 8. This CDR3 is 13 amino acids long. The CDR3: CSVVSQGARGYTF. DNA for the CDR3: TGCAGCGTTGTGAGTCAGGGGGCGCGTGGCTACACCTTC.

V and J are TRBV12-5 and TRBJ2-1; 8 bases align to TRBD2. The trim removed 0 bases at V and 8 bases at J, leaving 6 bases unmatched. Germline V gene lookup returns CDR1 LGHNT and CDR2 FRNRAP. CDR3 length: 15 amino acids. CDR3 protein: CASGLVGLGGDEQFF. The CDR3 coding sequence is TGTGCTAGTGGTTTGGTGGGACTAGGAGGCGATGAGCAGTTCTTC.

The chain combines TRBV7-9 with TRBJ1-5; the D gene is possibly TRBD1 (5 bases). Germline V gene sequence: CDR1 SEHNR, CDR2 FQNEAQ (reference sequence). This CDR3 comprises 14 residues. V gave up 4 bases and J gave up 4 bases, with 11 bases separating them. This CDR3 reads CASSYGGGNQPQHF. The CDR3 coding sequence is TGTGCCAGCAGCTATGGGGGGGGGAATCAGCCCCAGCATTTT. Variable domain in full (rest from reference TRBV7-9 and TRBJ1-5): DTGVSQNPRHKITKRGQNVTFRCDPISEHNRLYWYRQTLGQGPEFLTYFQNEAQLEKSRLLSDRFSAERPKGSFSTLEIQRTEQGDSAMYLCASSYGGGNQPQHFGDGTRLSIL.

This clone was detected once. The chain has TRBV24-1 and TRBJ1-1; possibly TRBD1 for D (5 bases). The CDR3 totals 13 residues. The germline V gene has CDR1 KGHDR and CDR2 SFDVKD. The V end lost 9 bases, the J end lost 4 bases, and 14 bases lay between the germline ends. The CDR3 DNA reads TGTGCCACCGGGAGGGGCGATGGCACTGAAGCTTTCTTT. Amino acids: CATGRGDGTEAFF.

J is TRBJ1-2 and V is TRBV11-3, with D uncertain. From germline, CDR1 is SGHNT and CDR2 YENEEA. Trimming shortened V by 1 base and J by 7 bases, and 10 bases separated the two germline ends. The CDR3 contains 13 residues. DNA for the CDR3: TGTGCCAGCAGCTTAGGTTTCGGAGCTGGCTACACCTTC. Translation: CASSLGFGAGYTF.

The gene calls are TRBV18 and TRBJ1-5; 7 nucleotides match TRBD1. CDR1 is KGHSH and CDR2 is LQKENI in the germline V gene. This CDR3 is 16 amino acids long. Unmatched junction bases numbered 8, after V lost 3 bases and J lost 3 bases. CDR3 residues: CASSPRTGGHNQPQHF. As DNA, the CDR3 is TGTGCCAGCTCACCTCGGACAGGAGGGCACAATCAGCCCCAGCATTTT.

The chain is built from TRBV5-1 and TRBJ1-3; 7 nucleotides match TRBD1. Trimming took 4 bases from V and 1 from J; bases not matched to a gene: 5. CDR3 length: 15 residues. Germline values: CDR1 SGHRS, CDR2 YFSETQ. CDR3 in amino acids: CASSETGKSGNTIYF. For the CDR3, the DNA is TGCGCCAGCAGCGAGACAGGGAAGTCTGGAAACACCATATATTTT.

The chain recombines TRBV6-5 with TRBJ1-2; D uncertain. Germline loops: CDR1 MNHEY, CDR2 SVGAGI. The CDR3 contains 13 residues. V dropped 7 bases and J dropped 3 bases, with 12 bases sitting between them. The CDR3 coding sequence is TGTGCCAGCACTAATCGGAGGGACTATGGCTACACCTTC. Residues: CASTNRRDYGYTF.

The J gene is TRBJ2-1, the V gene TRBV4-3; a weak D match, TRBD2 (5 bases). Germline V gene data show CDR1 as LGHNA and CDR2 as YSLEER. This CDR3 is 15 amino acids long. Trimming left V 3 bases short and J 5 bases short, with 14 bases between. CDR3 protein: CASSHGGQAHNEQFF. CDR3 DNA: TGCGCCAGCAGCCACGGCGGGCAGGCCCACAATGAGCAGTTCTTC.